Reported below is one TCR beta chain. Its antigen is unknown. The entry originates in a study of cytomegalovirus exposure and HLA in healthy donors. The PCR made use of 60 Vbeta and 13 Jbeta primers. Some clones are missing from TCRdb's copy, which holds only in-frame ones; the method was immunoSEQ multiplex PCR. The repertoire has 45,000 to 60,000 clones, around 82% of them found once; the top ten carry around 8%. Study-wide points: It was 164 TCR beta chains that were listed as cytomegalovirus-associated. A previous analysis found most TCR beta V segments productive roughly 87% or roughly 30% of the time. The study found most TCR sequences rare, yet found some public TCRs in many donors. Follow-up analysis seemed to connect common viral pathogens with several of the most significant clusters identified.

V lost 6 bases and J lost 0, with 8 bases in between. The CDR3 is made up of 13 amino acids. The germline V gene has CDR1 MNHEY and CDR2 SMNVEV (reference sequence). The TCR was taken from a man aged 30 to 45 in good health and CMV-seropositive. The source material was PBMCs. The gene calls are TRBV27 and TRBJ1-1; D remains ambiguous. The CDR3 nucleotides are TGTGCCAGCAGGTACAAAATGAACACTGAAGCTTTCTTT. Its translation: CASRYKMNTEAFF.